One and the same sample provided the 14 T cell receptor beta chains below, sequenced in a study of beta chain features in type 1 diabetes. The isolated RNA, all of it, was reverse transcribed, so expressed TCRB transcripts were what got sequenced. Method: immunoSEQ multiplex PCR; TCRdb's copy keeps in-frame clones and lacks some. Among fewer than 350,000 clones, 15% were seen once, and the ten largest hold 0.015%. Study-level points and caveats: TCRB CDR3s were moderately but significantly shorter in Type 1 diabetes patients in all four CD4+ subsets.

The antigens these receptors bind are not known. The sequenced sample was naive CD4+ T cells from blood. These receptors were obtained from a man between 18 and 35 years old with type 1 diabetes.

This clone has just a few counts. The chain couples TRBV4-3 to TRBJ1-1; the D is unclear. CDR1 is LGHNA and CDR2 is YSLEER in the germline V gene. The CDR3 is 13 residues long. Between the trimmed V and J ends, which lost 1 base and 12 bases, there was a span of 15 bases. The CDR3: CASSQGAPGRSFF. Here the CDR3 DNA reads TGCGCCAGCAGCCAAGGGGCGCCGGGGAGGTCTTTCTTT.

The sample holds a few counts of this clone. This sequence joins TRBV7-2 and TRBJ2-2; 8 bases are shared with TRBD2. The CDR3 has 17 residues. The J segment lost 5 bases and the V segment lost 5 bases, leaving 13 bases of the junction unmatched. Germline assignment: CDR1 SGHTA and CDR2 FQGNSA. The CDR3 loop is CASSRTTLASGTGELFF. The DNA for the CDR3 is TGTGCCAGCAGCAGGACCACCTTAGCTAGCGGGACCGGGGAGCTGTTTTTT.

The chain uses TRBV6-5 and TRBJ1-2; weak D call: TRBD1 (6 bases). CDR1 and CDR2 from the germline V gene are MNHEY and SVGAGI. The CDR3 extends over 15 amino acids. V lost 2 bases to trimming and J lost 5 bases, with 15 bases between them. DNA for the CDR3: TGTGCCAGCAGTTACATGGCAGGGGATGAATATGGCTACACCTTC. It yields the protein CASSYMAGDEYGYTF.

This sequence joins TRBV2 and TRBJ2-1, with D possibly TRBD2 on 5 matching bases. Germline V gene sequence: CDR1 SNHLY, CDR2 FYNNEI. This CDR3 has 16 residues. V shed 2 bases and J shed 0 bases, with 11 bases lying between them. The CDR3 loop is CASSEPRLSSYNEQFF. In nucleotides, the CDR3 is TGTGCCAGCAGTGAACCTAGACTAAGCTCCTACAATGAGCAGTTCTTC.

This sequence joins TRBV28 and TRBJ2-5, with a possible D match to TRBD2 (6 bases). Germline V lookup: CDR1 MDHEN, CDR2 SYDVKM. Trimming left V 2 bases short and J 1 base short, with 11 bases between. The CDR3 loop spans 15 amino acids. The CDR3 spells CASSLPSVVQETQYF. The CDR3 DNA reads as TGTGCCAGCAGTTTACCTAGCGTAGTCCAAGAGACCCAGTACTTC.

This clone was seen more than once but under ten times. This chain links TRBV28 with TRBJ2-5; D is possibly TRBD2 (5 bases). CDR3 length: 14 amino acids. CDR1 and CDR2 from the germline V gene are MDHEN and SYDVKM. Trimming left V 3 bases short and J 6 bases short, with 14 bases between. The CDR3 protein is CASSFAGVAKTQYF. The CDR3 DNA reads as TGTGCCAGCAGTTTCGCCGGGGTGGCGAAGACCCAGTACTTC.

V usage is TRBV5-1 and J usage is TRBJ1-2, with a possible D match to TRBD1 (5 bases). This CDR3 region has 13 residues. Germline V gives CDR1 SGHRS, CDR2 YFSETQ. The V end lost 0 bases, the J end lost 2 bases, and 5 bases lay between the germline ends. The CDR3 coding sequence is TGCGCCAGCAGCTTGGAGGGGAACTATGGCTACACCTTC. Protein product: CASSLEGNYGYTF.

This clone was counted only a few times. This chain uses TRBV18 with TRBJ1-2, with 9 positions matching TRBD1. Germline CDR1 is KGHSH and CDR2 is LQKENI. The V and J ends lost 2 bases and 4 bases, in that order; junction bases with no gene match: 5. The CDR3 contains 15 residues. CDR3 in DNA: TGTGCCAGCTCACCAGAACAGGGGGCAGGCTATGGCTACACCTTC. Its protein is CASSPEQGAGYGYTF.

A few counts support this clone. V and J are TRBV12-5 and TRBJ1-5; no firm D call. Germline assignment: CDR1 LGHNT and CDR2 FRNRAP. CDR3 length: 12 residues. The V end was cut by 5 bases, the J end by 3 bases, with 5 bases between. The CDR3 nucleotides read TGTGCTAGTGGTCAGTTCAATCAGCCCCAGCATTTT. It encodes CASGQFNQPQHF.

This rearrangement joins TRBV9 to TRBJ1-2; D is uncertain. The V and J ends lost 5 bases and 3 bases respectively, with 14 bases between them. Germline assignment: CDR1 SGDLS and CDR2 YYNGEE. This CDR3 is 14 amino acids long. The CDR3: CASSGWEGYYGYTF. As DNA, the CDR3 is TGTGCCAGCAGTGGTTGGGAGGGATACTATGGCTACACCTTC. Together with reference TRBV9 and TRBJ1-2, the CDR3 gives the full variable domain: DSGVTQTPKHLITATGQRVTLRCSPRSGDLSVYWYQQSLDQGLQFLIQYYNGEERAKGNILERFSAQQFPDLHSELNLSSLELGDSALYFCASSGWEGYYGYTFGSGTRLTVV.

V usage is TRBV4-2 and J usage is TRBJ2-3, with 8 positions matching TRBD2. The CDR3 is 15 residues long. J lost 9 bases, V lost 0 bases, and 8 bases had no gene match. Germline CDR1 LGHNA, CDR2 YNFKEQ. This CDR3 is CASSQEQAGVRTQYF. CDR3 DNA: TGTGCCAGCAGCCAAGAACAAGCGGGAGTTAGGACGCAGTATTTT.

This clone was observed a few times. The chain couples TRBV5-1 to TRBJ2-2, with 8 nucleotides matching TRBD2. Germline V lookup: CDR1 SGHRS, CDR2 YFSETQ. After removal of 4 bases from V and 4 bases from J, the junction contained 6 bases not matched to a gene. The CDR3 is made up of 15 amino acids. In DNA form, the CDR3 reads TGCGCCAGCAGCGAGGGACTAGTTGCCACCGGGGAGCTGTTTTTT. Residues: CASSEGLVATGELFF.

V usage is TRBV7-2 and J usage is TRBJ2-1, with TRBD2 matching 9 bases. In germline, CDR1 is SGHTA, CDR2 FQGNSA. This CDR3 is 16 amino acids long. V lost 0 bases to trimming and J lost 4 bases; unmatched junction nucleotides: 4. DNA for the CDR3: TGTGCCAGCAGCTTAGCGGCGGGAGGGACTTACAATGAGCAGTTCTTC. Translating it yields CASSLAAGGTYNEQFF.

This clone showed up just a few times. The chain uses TRBV5-4 and TRBJ2-5; a weak D match, TRBD2 (7 bases). This CDR3 spans 16 amino acids. Trimming stripped 0 bases from V and 0 bases from J, with 12 bases between. CDR1 and CDR2 from the germline V gene are SGHNT and YYREEE (reference sequence). CDR3 sequence (DNA): TGTGCCAGCAGCTTGGGAGGGGGGGAACACCAAGAGACCCAGTACTTC. Translation: CASSLGGGEHQETQYF.